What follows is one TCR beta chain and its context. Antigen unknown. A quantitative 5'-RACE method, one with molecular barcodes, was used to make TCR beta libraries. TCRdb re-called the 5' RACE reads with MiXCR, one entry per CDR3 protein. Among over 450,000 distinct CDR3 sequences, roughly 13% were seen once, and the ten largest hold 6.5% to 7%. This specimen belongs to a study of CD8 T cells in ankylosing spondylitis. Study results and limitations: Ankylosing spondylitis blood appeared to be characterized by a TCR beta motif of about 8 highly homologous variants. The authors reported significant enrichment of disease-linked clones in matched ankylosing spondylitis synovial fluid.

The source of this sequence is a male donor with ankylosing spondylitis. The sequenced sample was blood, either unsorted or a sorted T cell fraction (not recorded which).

CDR3 region: CASSGSMYNEQFF. The DNA of the CDR3 is TGTGCCAGCAGCGGGTCCATGTACAATGAGCAGTTCTTC. The V and J genes are TRBV6-6 and TRBJ2-1; D is ambiguous. V lost 6 bases, J lost 4 bases, and 10 bases lay in between. Germline V gene lookup returns CDR1 MNHNY and CDR2 SVGAGI (reference sequence). The length of the CDR3 is 13 residues.